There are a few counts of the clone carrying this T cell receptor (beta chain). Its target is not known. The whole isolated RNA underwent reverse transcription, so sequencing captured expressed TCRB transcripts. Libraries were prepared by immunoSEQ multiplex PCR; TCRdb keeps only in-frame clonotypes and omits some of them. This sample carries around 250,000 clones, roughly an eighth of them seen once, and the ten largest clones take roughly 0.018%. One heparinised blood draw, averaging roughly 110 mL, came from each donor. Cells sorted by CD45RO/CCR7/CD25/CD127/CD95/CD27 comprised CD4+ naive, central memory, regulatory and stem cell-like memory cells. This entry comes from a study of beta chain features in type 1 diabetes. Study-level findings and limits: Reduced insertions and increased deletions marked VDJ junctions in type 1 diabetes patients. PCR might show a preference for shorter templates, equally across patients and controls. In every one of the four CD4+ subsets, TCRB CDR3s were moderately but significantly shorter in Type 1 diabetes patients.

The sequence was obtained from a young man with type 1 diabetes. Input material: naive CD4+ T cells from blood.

The CDR3 nucleotides are TGTGCCAGCAGCGTAGGGGTGGGAGAAGAGACCCAGTACTTC. Translation gives CASSVGVGEETQYF. V and J are TRBV9 and TRBJ2-5; TRBD2 might be the D (5 bases). This CDR3 spans 14 amino acids. The germline gives CDR1 SGDLS, CDR2 YYNGEE. Trimming took 0 bases from V and 3 from J, leaving 9 bases between them.